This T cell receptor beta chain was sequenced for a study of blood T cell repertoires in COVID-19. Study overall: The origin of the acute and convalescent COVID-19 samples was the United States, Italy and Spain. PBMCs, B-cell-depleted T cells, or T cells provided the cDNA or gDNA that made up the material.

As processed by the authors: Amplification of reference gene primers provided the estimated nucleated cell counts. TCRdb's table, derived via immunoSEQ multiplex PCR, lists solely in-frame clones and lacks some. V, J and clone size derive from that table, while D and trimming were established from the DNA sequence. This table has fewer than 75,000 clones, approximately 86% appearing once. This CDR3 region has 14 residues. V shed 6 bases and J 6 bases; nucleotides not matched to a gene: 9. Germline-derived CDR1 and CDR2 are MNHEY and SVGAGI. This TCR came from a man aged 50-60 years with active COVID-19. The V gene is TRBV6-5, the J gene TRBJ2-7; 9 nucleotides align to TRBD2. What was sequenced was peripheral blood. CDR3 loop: CASRALAGGGEQYV. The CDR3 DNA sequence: TGTGCCAGCAGGGCCTTGGCGGGAGGGGGCGAGCAGTACGTC.